This TCR beta chain was obtained from a study of shared clonotypes between healthy human individuals. Study-wide findings and caveats: It was expected that sequencing depth would affect clonotype sharing among donors.

Every subset's genomic DNA went evenly onto several immunoSEQ plates. DNA input for the unsorted PBMC replicate PCRs was around 0.3 ug, 25,000 to 30,000 T cell genomes. Sequencing was performed with immunoSEQ multiplex PCR; in TCRdb, only in-frame clones are kept and a portion is missing. The sample has about 600,000 clones; roughly four fifths are singletons. Germline V gene sequence: CDR1 SGHNT, CDR2 YYREEE (reference sequence). Trimming pared 0 bases from V and 4 bases from J, leaving 16 bases between. The CDR3 runs to 16 residues. A word on this clone: Its specificity is not known.

About 100 million PBMCs per unsorted sample were used for genomic DNA. The TCR was taken from a woman aged 40 to 50 in good health. Some clones in this sample may be carry-over from other donors' samples. Sequencing input: PBMCs. The chain couples TRBV5-4 to TRBJ1-1, with TRBD1 as a possible D gene (5 bases). In nucleotides, the CDR3 is TGTGCCAGCAGCTTGGGTTCTGGGACCCTTGGCACTGAAGCTTTCTTT. It is translated as CASSLGSGTLGTEAFF.